A single sample gave rise to the 11 T cell receptor beta chains below, sequenced in a study of T cell changes during pregnancy in multiple sclerosis. TCRdb keeps only in-frame clones here, not all; method: immunoSEQ multiplex PCR. The data show tens of thousands of clones, with 92% seen just once and about 2% held by the top ten. The sample in question was peripheral blood, obtained in the third trimester of pregnancy. The receptor set was obtained from a female donor in good health, enrolled as a control in a pregnancy study.

The genes are TRBV9 and TRBJ2-3, with D perhaps matching TRBD1 (5 bases). This CDR3 is built from 16 residues. The V gene's germline CDR1 is SGDLS and CDR2 YYNGEE. Trimming cost V 0 bases and J 4 bases, with 15 bases left between them. CDR3 nucleotides: TGTGCCAGCAGCGTAGGAGCCACCTGGGGCGCAGATACGCAGTATTTT. Its protein product is CASSVGATWGADTQYF.

This clone was detected once. V is TRBV28 and J is TRBJ1-2; D gene unclear. Germline-derived CDR1 and CDR2 are MDHEN and SYDVKM. This CDR3 has 15 amino acids. V dropped 9 bases and J dropped 0 bases, with 17 bases sitting between them. The CDR3 coding sequence is TGTGCCAGTCGCGGAGGGCAAAGAGCTAACTATGGCTACACCTTC. Amino acid sequence: CASRGGQRANYGYTF.

CDR3 region: CASSRPGDSYNEQFF. As DNA, the CDR3 is TGTGCCAGCAGCCGCCCGGGGGACTCCTACAATGAGCAGTTCTTC. The chain employs TRBV5-6 and TRBJ2-1; tentatively, D is TRBD2 (6 bases). The germline CDR1 and CDR2 sequences are SGHDT and YYEEEE. Trimming stripped 4 bases from V and 0 bases from J, with 11 bases between. CDR3 size: 15 residues.

The chain links TRBV9 to TRBJ1-1; no definite D call. The CDR3 extends over 15 amino acids. Trimming pared 4 bases from V and 1 base from J, leaving 14 bases between. The germline gives CDR1 SGDLS, CDR2 YYNGEE. In DNA form, the CDR3 reads TGTGCCAGCAGCCCATGGGCAATTGGGAACACTGAAGCTTTCTTT. It yields the protein CASSPWAIGNTEAFF. Based on the CDR3 plus reference TRBV9 and TRBJ1-1, the full variable domain is DSGVTQTPKHLITATGQRVTLRCSPRSGDLSVYWYQQSLDQGLQFLIQYYNGEERAKGNILERFSAQQFPDLHSELNLSSLELGDSALYFCASSPWAIGNTEAFFGQGTRLTVV.

The chain is built from TRBV9 and TRBJ2-5; possible D gene TRBD2, 6 bases. Deletions cut 4 bases from V and 1 base from J, with 11 bases between. Germline CDR1 and CDR2: SGDLS and YYNGEE. This CDR3 has 14 residues. The CDR3 DNA sequence: TGTGCCAGCAGCCTCCGGGACTCCCAAGAGACCCAGTACTTC. The encoded protein is CASSLRDSQETQYF.

The genes are TRBV5-4 and TRBJ2-7, with a possible D match to TRBD1 (6 bases). The V gene's germline CDR1 is SGHNT and CDR2 YYREEE (reference sequence). V was shortened by 0 bases and J by 2 bases, with 12 bases between the two germline ends. This CDR3 contains 15 residues. The CDR3 DNA is TGTGCCAGCAGCTTGGGTTGGGGACACCCCTACGAGCAGTACTTC. Translated: CASSLGWGHPYEQYF.

The DNA of the CDR3 is TGTGCCATTGGGACAGGGAATCAGCCCCAGCATTTT. Protein product: CAIGTGNQPQHF. This chain connects TRBV28 to TRBJ1-5; TRBD1 agrees at 9 bases. The germline gives CDR1 MDHEN, CDR2 SYDVKM. V was pared by 10 bases and J by 4 bases, with 2 bases of the junction left unmatched. This CDR3 is built from 12 residues.

The chain recombines TRBV7-9 with TRBJ2-2; a possible D gene is TRBD1 (6 bases). This CDR3 contains 14 residues. V lost 4 bases, J lost 7 bases, and 13 bases lay in between. Germline CDR1 reads SEHNR; CDR2 reads FQNEAQ (reference sequence). CDR3 region: CASSSYRADGELFF. For the CDR3, the DNA is TGTGCCAGCAGCTCGTACAGGGCCGACGGGGAGCTGTTTTTT.

V is TRBV14 and J is TRBJ2-3; perhaps TRBD1 as D (5 bases). Trimming pared 2 bases from V and 4 bases from J, leaving 10 bases between. This CDR3 region has 14 residues. Looked up from germline, CDR1 is SGHDN and CDR2 is FVKESK. CDR3 DNA sequence: TGTGCCAGCAGCCAATCGACAGCCCCAGATACGCAGTATTTT. This encodes CASSQSTAPDTQYF.

The V and J genes are TRBV11-2 and TRBJ1-3; D remains ambiguous. This CDR3 has 16 amino acids. Trimming left V 0 bases short and J 2 bases short, with 11 bases between. Germline V lookup: CDR1 SGHAT, CDR2 FQNNGV. CDR3 protein: CASSLDLGSTGNTIYF. CDR3 nucleotides: TGTGCCAGCAGCTTAGATCTGGGCAGCACTGGAAACACCATATATTTT.

The rearrangement joins TRBV7-3 to TRBJ1-2; D ambiguous. The V gene's germline CDR1 is SGHTA and CDR2 FQGTGA. This CDR3 region has 15 residues. Trimming left V 5 bases short and J 8 bases short, with 21 bases between. The CDR3 DNA reads as TGTGCCAGCAGCCCGTTTTTTGTGGTACAGCAGGGCTACACCTTC. Protein: CASSPFFVVQQGYTF.